These T cell receptor beta chains were read from a single sample in a study of identical twins. TCRdb itself ran the 5' RACE reads through MiXCR, one entry per CDR3 protein. The table has some 1,600,000 distinct CDR3 sequences, about 32% seen once. The sequencing sample was made of cord blood. The receptors shown here come from a newborn girl in good health. The CDR3 runs from the conserved cysteine through the conserved F or W. The D gene is left open where the match is weak. Some rows have no size entry. The others give once, few or many, or a class for an expanded clone.

TRBD2,TRBV20-1,TRBJ2-7,14,.,CSARDHRGGYEQYF,TGCAGTGCTAGAGATCACCGGGGGGGCTACGAGCAGTACTTC
TRBD2,TRBV5-6,TRBJ2-5,17,.,CASSFSGAGAIQETQYF,TGTGCCAGCAGCTTTAGCGGAGCGGGAGCGATCCAAGAGACCCAGTACTTC
.,TRBV7-2,TRBJ2-3,15,few,CASSLFGVSTDTQYF,TGTGCCAGCAGCTTGTTTGGGGTTAGCACAGATACGCAGTATTTT
TRBD1,TRBV2,TRBJ1-5,15,few,CASSEGQASNQPQHF,TGTGCCAGCAGTGAGGGACAGGCTAGCAATCAGCCCCAGCATTTT
TRBD2,TRBV20-1,TRBJ2-5,15,.,CSAPRLAGGEETQYF,TGCAGTGCGCCCAGACTAGCGGGAGGCGAAGAGACCCAGTACTTC
.,TRBV9,TRBJ1-5,15,.,CASSVTFSPNQPQHF,TGTGCCAGCAGCGTAACATTCTCCCCCAATCAGCCCCAGCATTTT
TRBD2,TRBV7-9,TRBJ2-3,16,few,CASTRSGTRSTDTQYF,TGTGCCAGCACCAGATCCGGGACTAGGAGCACAGATACGCAGTATTTT
TRBD1,TRBV28,TRBJ1-5,15,few,CASNVGTGSNQPQHF,TGTGCCAGCAACGTCGGGACAGGGAGCAATCAGCCCCAGCATTTT
.,TRBV24-1,TRBJ2-5,15,few,CATSDETRSRETQYF,TGTGCCACCAGTGATGAAACCAGGTCTCGGGAGACCCAGTACTTC
TRBD1,TRBV3-1,TRBJ1-4,15,few,CASSQVGTGFEKLFF,TGTGCCAGCAGCCAAGTCGGGACAGGATTTGAAAAACTGTTTTTT
.,TRBV20-1,TRBJ1-2,11,.,CSATGVGGYTF,TGCAGTGCTACAGGGGTGGGGGGCTACACCTTC
TRBD1,TRBV24-1,TRBJ2-1,16,.,CATSGNQGARYNEQFF,TGTGCCACCAGTGGTAATCAGGGGGCGCGATACAATGAGCAGTTCTTC
.,TRBV4-2,TRBJ2-7,16,.,CASSQDPGTSYNEQYF,TGTGCCAGCAGCCAAGATCCAGGGACCTCCTACAATGAGCAGTACTTC
TRBD2,TRBV15,TRBJ2-1,18,once,CATSPGLARRGSYNEQFF,TGTGCCACCAGCCCGGGACTAGCGAGAAGGGGCTCCTACAATGAGCAGTTCTTC
.,TRBV5-1,TRBJ2-5,15,.,CASSPSMAGVNEQYF,TGCGCCAGCAGCCCCTCGATGGCGGGCGTCAATGAGCAGTACTTC
.,TRBV7-2,TRBJ2-7,14,.,CASRPGTPSYEQYF,TGTGCCAGCAGACCCGGGACGCCATCTTACGAGCAGTACTTC
.,TRBV12-5,TRBJ1-5,13,few,CASGPNSNQPQHF,TGTGCTAGTGGACCTAATAGCAATCAGCCCCAGCATTTT
TRBD2,TRBV29-1,TRBJ2-1,15,many,CSVRGGAFSYNEQFF,TGCAGCGTCCGGGGGGGGGCCTTTTCCTACAATGAGCAGTTCTTC
.,TRBV7-2,TRBJ2-5,16,.,CASSHGPGVGKETQYF,TGTGCCAGCAGCCATGGTCCAGGGGTAGGAAAAGAGACCCAGTACTTC
.,TRBV4-2,TRBJ1-2,16,few,CASSQGQNGRNYGYTF,TGTGCCAGCAGCCAAGGGCAGAACGGTCGTAACTATGGCTACACCTTC
.,TRBV11-2,TRBJ2-4,16,.,CASSSDPGRTKNIQYF,TGTGCCAGCAGCTCCGACCCGGGGAGGACCAAAAACATTCAGTACTTC
TRBD2,TRBV19,TRBJ2-1,17,.,CASSIAGGTDYYNEQFF,TGTGCCAGTAGTATAGCGGGAGGGACGGACTATTACAATGAGCAGTTCTTC
.,TRBV18,TRBJ1-4,14,few,CASSPGGGEEKLFF,TGTGCCAGCTCACCCGGAGGGGGAGAAGAAAAACTGTTTTTT
.,TRBV15,TRBJ2-2,17,.,CATSRDYYLSSAGELFF,TGTGCCACCAGCAGAGATTATTACCTCTCCTCGGCCGGGGAGCTGTTTTTT
.,TRBV29-1,TRBJ2-1,16,many,CSVVRGPTTLGNEQFF,TGCAGCGTTGTTCGGGGGCCTACGACCCTTGGGAATGAGCAGTTCTTC
TRBD1,TRBV14,TRBJ2-7,13,.,CASRRQGNNEQYF,TGTGCCAGCAGACGACAGGGGAACAACGAGCAGTACTTC
.,TRBV18,TRBJ2-7,16,.,CASSPRRPNFSYEQYF,TGTGCCAGCTCACCGAGACGACCGAACTTCTCCTACGAGCAGTACTTC
TRBD2,TRBV19,TRBJ2-1,17,few,CASSIITSGGLYNEQFF,TGTGCCAGTAGTATCATAACTAGCGGGGGCCTCTACAATGAGCAGTTCTTC
.,TRBV4-2,TRBJ2-7,17,.,CASSQRGYERFSYEQYF,TGTGCCAGCAGCCAACGGGGTTATGAGCGGTTCTCCTACGAGCAGTACTTC
TRBD1,TRBV7-9,TRBJ2-3,18,few,CASSLGILRDRDTDTQYF,TGTGCCAGCAGCTTAGGCATACTCCGGGACAGGGATACAGATACGCAGTATTTT
.,TRBV21-1,TRBJ2-2,16,few,CAFSSRGTLNTGELFF,TGTGCCTTTAGCAGCCGAGGGACACTTAACACCGGGGAGCTGTTTTTT